The present entry profiles one TCR beta chain with its context. Antigen: not known. The record originates from a study of T cell responses to AZD1222 COVID-19 vaccine. Across the study: Analyses pooled second doses at about 4 or about 12 weeks.

Libraries were prepared by immunoSEQ multiplex PCR; TCRdb keeps only in-frame clonotypes and omits some of them. The data show approximately 76,000 clones, approximately 90% seen once. V was trimmed by 2 bases and J by 15 bases, leaving 17 bases between them. The CDR3 totals 12 residues. The germline CDR1 and CDR2 sequences are GTSNPN and SVGIG (reference sequence). Overall study findings and caveats: Once two AZD1222 doses were given, Spike-specific TCR breadth and depth went up. The donor cohort was predominantly white British with a female majority, and clonal diversity may have been underestimated.

The chain carries TRBV30 and TRBJ2-1; no firm D call. This specimen was peripheral blood, taken on day 0 of AZD1222 vaccination. The clonotype originates from an adult in good health. The CDR3 sequence: CAWSPQTGVVFF. In DNA form, the CDR3 reads TGTGCCTGGAGTCCCCAAACTGGGGTCGTGTTCTTC.